Listed below are T cell receptor beta chains from one sample, sequenced in a study of cytomegalovirus exposure and HLA in healthy donors. Sequencing was performed with immunoSEQ multiplex PCR; in TCRdb, only in-frame clones are kept and a portion is missing. The data contain 100,000 to 150,000 clones, 89% of them singletons. The source material was PBMCs. The receptor set was obtained from a woman younger than 30 in good health and CMV-seronegative. CDR3s include the opening cysteine and the closing phenylalanine or tryptophan. The D gene is left open where the match is weak. Only some rows state a clone size, as once, few, many or a class for expanded clones.

J gene,D gene,V gene,clone size,CDR3 protein,CDR3 DNA
TRBJ1-2,.,TRBV12-5,few,CASGGAHTLLSGGYTF,TGTGCTAGTGGGGGGGCCCATACACTCCTATCGGGCGGCTACACCTTC
TRBJ2-1,TRBD1,TRBV5-1,.,CASSWTGGNYNEQFF,TGCGCCAGCAGCTGGACAGGGGGCAACTACAATGAGCAGTTCTTC
TRBJ1-1,TRBD1,TRBV10-3,.,CAISEWWDRVWSTEAFF,TGTGCCATCAGTGAGTGGTGGGACAGGGTATGGAGCACTGAAGCTTTCTTT
TRBJ1-1,TRBD1,TRBV6-1,.,CASTPWTGDGYAFF,TGTGCCAGCACACCCTGGACAGGGGACGGCTACGCTTTCTTT
TRBJ1-4,TRBD1,TRBV5-6,.,CASSSGTGSYEKLFF,TGTGCCAGCAGCAGCGGGACAGGGAGTTATGAAAAACTGTTTTTT
TRBJ2-1,.,TRBV5-1,.,CASSPGAAGDEQFF,TGCGCCAGCAGCCCAGGGGCCGCTGGGGATGAGCAGTTCTTC
TRBJ2-7,TRBD1,TRBV6-5,.,CASSLRDSSSYEQYF,TGTGCCAGCAGTCTAAGGGACAGTAGCTCCTACGAGCAGTACTTC
TRBJ2-1,TRBD2,TRBV4-1,.,CASSQYSGDYNEQFF,TGCGCCAGCAGCCAATATAGCGGGGATTACAATGAGCAGTTCTTC
TRBJ1-4,.,TRBV6-1,.,CASSAFSTNEKLFF,TGTGCCAGCAGTGCGTTTTCAACTAATGAAAAACTGTTTTTT
TRBJ1-5,.,TRBV6-5,.,CASSYEAYQPQHF,TGTGCCAGCAGTTACGAGGCGTATCAGCCCCAGCATTTT
TRBJ1-2,TRBD1,TRBV6-5,once,CASSYARGTGSGYTF,TGTGCCAGCAGTTACGCCAGGGGGACAGGGTCTGGCTACACCTTC
TRBJ2-1,.,TRBV10-3,medium-sized,CAISERQDEQFF,TGTGCCATCAGTGAGAGGCAGGATGAGCAGTTCTTC
TRBJ1-2,TRBD1,TRBV6-5,.,CASSYSTGNYGYTF,TGTGCCAGCAGTTACTCGACAGGGAACTATGGCTACACCTTC
TRBJ2-7,TRBD1,TRBV5-4,.,CASSFLQGDPTSEQYF,TGTGCCAGCAGCTTCCTGCAGGGGGACCCCACCAGCGAGCAGTACTTC
TRBJ1-3,.,TRBV28,once,CASSLLSGNTIYF,TGTGCCAGCAGTTTGTTATCTGGAAACACCATATATTTT
TRBJ2-5,.,TRBV4-1,.,CASSQTLRETQYF,TGCGCCAGCAGCCAAACGCTACGGGAGACCCAGTACTTC
TRBJ1-5,TRBD1,TRBV5-5,.,CASSTRGQVYQPQHF,TGTGCCAGCAGCACGAGAGGACAGGTCTATCAGCCCCAGCATTTT
TRBJ1-2,TRBD1,TRBV7-2,.,CASSLPRTGFAYGYTF,TGTGCCAGCAGCTTGCCGAGGACAGGGTTTGCCTATGGCTACACCTTC
TRBJ2-3,.,TRBV5-1,.,CASRRRDSYTDTQYF,TGCGCCAGCAGACGCCGGGACTCATACACAGATACGCAGTATTTT
TRBJ2-5,TRBD1,TRBV18,.,CASSPRTGGQETQYF,TGTGCCAGCTCACCACGGACAGGGGGCCAAGAGACCCAGTACTTC
TRBJ2-7,.,TRBV6-5,.,CASSERYEQYF,TGTGCCAGCAGTGAGAGGTACGAGCAGTACTTC
TRBJ2-7,TRBD2,TRBV6-5,.,CASSYSPSGVYEQYF,TGTGCCAGCAGTTACTCTCCTAGCGGGGTCTACGAGCAGTACTTC
TRBJ1-4,TRBD1,TRBV7-9,.,CASNGQGGEKLFF,TGTGCCAGCAACGGACAGGGTGGCGAAAAACTGTTTTTT
TRBJ1-5,.,TRBV6-1,.,CASRDSNQPQHF,TGTGCCAGCCGGGATAGCAATCAGCCCCAGCATTTT
TRBJ2-7,.,TRBV20-1,.,CSAGPRWEQYF,TGCAGTGCTGGTCCTCGGTGGGAGCAGTACTTC
TRBJ2-3,.,TRBV6-5,.,CASSYSSVRGTQYF,TGTGCCAGCAGTTACTCTAGCGTGCGGGGTACGCAGTATTTT
TRBJ1-2,TRBD1,TRBV5-6,.,CASSLVSGGLTGYTF,TGTGCCAGCAGCTTGGTGTCAGGGGGCCTGACGGGCTACACCTTC
TRBJ1-5,TRBD1,TRBV6-6,.,CASSSRGPNQPQHF,TGTGCCAGCAGTTCCAGGGGGCCCAATCAGCCCCAGCATTTT
TRBJ1-2,.,TRBV20-1,.,CSATFNYGYTF,TGCAGTGCTACCTTTAACTATGGCTACACCTTC